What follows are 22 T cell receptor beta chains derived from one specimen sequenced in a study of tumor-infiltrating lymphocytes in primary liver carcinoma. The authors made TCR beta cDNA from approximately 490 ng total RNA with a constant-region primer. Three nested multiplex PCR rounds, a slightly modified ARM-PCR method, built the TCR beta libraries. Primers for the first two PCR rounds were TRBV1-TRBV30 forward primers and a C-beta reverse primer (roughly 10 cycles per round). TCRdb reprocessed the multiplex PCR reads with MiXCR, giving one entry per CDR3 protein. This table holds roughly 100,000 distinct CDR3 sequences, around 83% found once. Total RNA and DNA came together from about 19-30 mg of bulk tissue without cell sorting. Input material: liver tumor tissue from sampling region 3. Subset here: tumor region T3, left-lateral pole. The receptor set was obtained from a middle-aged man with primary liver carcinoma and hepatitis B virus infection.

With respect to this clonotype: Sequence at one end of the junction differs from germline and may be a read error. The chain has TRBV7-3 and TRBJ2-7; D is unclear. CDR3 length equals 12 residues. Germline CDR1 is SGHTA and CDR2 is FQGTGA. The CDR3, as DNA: TGTGCCAACAGCTTCAGTGTCCACGAGCAGTACTTC. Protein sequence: CANSFSVHEQYF.

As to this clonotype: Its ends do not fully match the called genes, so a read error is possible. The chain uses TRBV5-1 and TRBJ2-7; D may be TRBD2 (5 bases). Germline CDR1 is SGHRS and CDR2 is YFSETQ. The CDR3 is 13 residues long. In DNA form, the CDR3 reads TGCGTCAGCAAGGAGGCCTCCTCCTATGAGCAGTACTTC. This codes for CVSKEASSYEQYF.

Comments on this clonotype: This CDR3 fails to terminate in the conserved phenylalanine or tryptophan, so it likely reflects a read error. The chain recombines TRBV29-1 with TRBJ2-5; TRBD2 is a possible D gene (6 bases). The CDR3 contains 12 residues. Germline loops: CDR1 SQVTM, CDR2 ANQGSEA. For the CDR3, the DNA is TGCAGTGTTTGGGGGGAGCAAGAGACCCAGTACTCC. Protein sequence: CSVWGEQETQYS.

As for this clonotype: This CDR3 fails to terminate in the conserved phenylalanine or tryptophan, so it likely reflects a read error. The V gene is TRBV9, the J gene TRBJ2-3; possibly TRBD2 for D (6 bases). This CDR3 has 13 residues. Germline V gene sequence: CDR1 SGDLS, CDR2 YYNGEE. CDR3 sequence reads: CARRGEGTDTQYY. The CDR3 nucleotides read TGTGCCCGCAGAGGGGAGGGCACAGATACGCAGTATTAT.

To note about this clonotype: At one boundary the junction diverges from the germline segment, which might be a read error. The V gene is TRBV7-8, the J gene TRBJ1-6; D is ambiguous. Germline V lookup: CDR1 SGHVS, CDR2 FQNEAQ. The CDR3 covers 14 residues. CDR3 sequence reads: CAISREGGSAPLHF. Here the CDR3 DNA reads TGTGCCATCAGCCGAGAGGGCGGGAGTGCACCCCTCCACTTT.

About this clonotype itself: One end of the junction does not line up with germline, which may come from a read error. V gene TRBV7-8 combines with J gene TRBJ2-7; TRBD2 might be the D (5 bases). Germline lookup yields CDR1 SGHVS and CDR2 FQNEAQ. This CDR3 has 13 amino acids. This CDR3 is CVSSFTRAYEQYF. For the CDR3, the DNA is TGTGTCAGCAGCTTTACTAGGGCCTACGAGCAGTACTTT.

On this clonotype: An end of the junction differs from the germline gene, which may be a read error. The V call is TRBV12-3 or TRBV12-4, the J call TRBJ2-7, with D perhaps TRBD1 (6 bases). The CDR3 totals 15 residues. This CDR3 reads CASSSRTAHSYEHYF. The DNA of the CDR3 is TGTGCCAGCAGTTCCCGGACAGCCCACTCTTACGAGCATTACTTC.

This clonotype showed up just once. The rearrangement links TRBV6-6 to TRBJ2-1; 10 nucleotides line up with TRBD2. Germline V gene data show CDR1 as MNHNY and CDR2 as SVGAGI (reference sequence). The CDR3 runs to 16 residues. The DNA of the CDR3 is TGTCCCACCCTCGGAGCGGGAGGGCCCGTCCACCATGAGCAGTTCTTC. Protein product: CPTLGAGGPVHHEQFF.

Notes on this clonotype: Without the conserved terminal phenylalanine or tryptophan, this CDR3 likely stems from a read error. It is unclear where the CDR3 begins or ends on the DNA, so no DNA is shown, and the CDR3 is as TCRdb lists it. CDR3 protein: CASSALAGWVNNEQLS. The rearrangement uses TRBV14 and TRBJ2-1; TRBD2 is the table's D call and was not checked against the DNA. Germline V CDR1 and CDR2: SGHDN, FVKESK. Including both end residues, the CDR3 is 16 amino acids long.

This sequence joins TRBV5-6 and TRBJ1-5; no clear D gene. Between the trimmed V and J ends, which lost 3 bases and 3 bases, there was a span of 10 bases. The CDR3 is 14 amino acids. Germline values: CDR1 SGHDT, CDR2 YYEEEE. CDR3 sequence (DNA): TGTGCCAGCAGCTCGGGATTCGACAATCAGCCCCAGCATTTT. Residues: CASSSGFDNQPQHF. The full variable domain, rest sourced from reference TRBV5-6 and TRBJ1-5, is DAGVTQSPTHLIKTRGQQVTLRCSPKSGHDTVSWYQQALGQGPQFIFQYYEEEERQRGNFPDRFSGHQFPNYSSELNVNALLLGDSALYLCASSSGFDNQPQHFGDGTRLSIL.

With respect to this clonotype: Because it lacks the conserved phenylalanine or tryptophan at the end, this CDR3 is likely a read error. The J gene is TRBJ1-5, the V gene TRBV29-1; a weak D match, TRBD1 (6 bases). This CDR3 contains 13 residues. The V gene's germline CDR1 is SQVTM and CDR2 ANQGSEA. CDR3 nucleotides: TGCAACATTGTCGGACAGATCAATCAGCCCCAGCATTAT. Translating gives CNIVGQINQPQHY.

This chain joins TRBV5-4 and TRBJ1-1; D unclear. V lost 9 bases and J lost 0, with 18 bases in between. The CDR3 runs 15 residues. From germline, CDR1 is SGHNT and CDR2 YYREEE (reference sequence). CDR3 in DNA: TGTGCCACCCCAGCTTCCAAGGGTATGAACACTGAAGCTTTCTTT. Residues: CATPASKGMNTEAFF.

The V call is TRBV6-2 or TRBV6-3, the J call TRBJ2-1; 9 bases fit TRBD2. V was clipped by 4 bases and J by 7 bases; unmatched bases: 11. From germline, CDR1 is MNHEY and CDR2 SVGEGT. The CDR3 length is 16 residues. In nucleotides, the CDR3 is TGTGCCAGCAGTTTCTATATAGCGGGAGTCGTGAATGAGCAGTTCTTC. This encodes CASSFYIAGVVNEQFF.

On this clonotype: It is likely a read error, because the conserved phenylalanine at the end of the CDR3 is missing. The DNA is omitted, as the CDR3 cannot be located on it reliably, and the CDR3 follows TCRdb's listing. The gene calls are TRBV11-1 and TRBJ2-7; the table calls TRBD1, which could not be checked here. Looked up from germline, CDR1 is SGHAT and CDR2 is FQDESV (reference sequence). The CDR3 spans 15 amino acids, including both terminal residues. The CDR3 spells CASSFSAWTKYEQYL.

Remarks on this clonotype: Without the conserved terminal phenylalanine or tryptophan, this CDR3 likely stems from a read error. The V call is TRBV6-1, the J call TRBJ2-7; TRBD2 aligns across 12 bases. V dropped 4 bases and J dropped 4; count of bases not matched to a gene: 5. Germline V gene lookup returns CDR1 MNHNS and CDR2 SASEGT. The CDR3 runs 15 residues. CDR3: CASSAPTSGSYEQYS. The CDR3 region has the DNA TGTGCCAGCAGTGCTCCGACTAGCGGGAGTTACGAGCAGTACTCC.

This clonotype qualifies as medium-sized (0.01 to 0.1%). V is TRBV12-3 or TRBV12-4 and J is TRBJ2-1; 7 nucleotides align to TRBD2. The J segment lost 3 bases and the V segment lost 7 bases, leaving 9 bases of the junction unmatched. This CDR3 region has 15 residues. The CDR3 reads CASILSGEGYNEQFF. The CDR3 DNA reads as TGTGCCAGCATCCTCAGCGGGGAGGGCTACAATGAGCAGTTCTTC.

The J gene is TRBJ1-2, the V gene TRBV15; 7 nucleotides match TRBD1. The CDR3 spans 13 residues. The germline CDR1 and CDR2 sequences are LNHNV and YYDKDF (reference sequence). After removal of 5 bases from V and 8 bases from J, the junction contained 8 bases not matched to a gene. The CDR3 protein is CATSVYRGRGYTF. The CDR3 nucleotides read TGTGCCACCAGCGTCTACAGGGGCCGCGGCTACACCTTC.

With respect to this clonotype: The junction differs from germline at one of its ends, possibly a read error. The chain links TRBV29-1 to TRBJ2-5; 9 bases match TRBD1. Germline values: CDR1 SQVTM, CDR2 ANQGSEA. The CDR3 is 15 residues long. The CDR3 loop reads CSVEANRGQAETQYF. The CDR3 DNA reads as TGCAGTGTTGAAGCGAACAGGGGGCAAGCAGAGACCCAGTACTTC. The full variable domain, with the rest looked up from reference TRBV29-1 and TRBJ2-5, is SAVISQKPSRDICQRGTSLTIQCQVDSQVTMMFWYRQQPGQSLTLIATANQGSEATYESGFVIDKFPISRPNLTFSTLTVSNMSPEDSSIYLCSVEANRGQAETQYFGPGTRLLVL.

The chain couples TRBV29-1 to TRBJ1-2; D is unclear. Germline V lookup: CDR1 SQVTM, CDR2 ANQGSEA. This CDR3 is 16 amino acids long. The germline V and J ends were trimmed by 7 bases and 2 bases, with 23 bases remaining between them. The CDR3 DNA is TGCAGCGCTGATGTCTTAGAGACTAATAGGAACTATGGCTACACCTTC. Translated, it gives CSADVLETNRNYGYTF.

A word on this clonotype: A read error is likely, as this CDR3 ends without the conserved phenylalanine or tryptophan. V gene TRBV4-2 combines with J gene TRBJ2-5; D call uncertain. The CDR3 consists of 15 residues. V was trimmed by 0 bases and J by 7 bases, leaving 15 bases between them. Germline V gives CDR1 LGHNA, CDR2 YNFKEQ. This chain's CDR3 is CASSQENEASGTQYL. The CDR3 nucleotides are TGTGCCAGCAGCCAAGAGAATGAGGCTAGTGGGACCCAGTACTTA.

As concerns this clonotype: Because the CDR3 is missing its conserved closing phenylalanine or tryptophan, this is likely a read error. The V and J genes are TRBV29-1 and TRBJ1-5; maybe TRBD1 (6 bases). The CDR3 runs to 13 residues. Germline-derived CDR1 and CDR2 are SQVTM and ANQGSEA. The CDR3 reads CGAGGGANRPQHS. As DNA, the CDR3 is TGCGGCGCCGGAGGGGGAGCGAATCGGCCCCAGCATTCT.

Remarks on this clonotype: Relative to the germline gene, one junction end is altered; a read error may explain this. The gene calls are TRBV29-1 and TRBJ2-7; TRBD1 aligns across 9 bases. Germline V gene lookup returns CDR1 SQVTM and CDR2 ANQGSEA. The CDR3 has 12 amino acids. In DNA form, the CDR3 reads TGCAGCGCTGAAGAGACAGGGGGTGAGCTGTACTTC. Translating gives CSAEETGGELYF.